This TCR beta chain was recovered during a study of CD8 T cells in Susac syndrome. Germline loops: CDR1 SEHNR, CDR2 FQNEAQ (reference sequence). V gave up 5 bases and J gave up 7 bases; unmatched junction bases: 3. The length of the CDR3 is 14 residues. Negative isolation was applied to CD8+ and CD4+ T cells, and FACS enrichment was applied to TEMRA cells. This clonotype came up a few times. The RNA input was roughly 0.45 to 1 ug, and it was reverse transcribed with random hexamers. TCRdb itself ran the immunoSEQ multiplex PCR reads through MiXCR, one entry per CDR3 protein. Of 90,000 to 150,000 distinct CDR3 sequences listed, around 90% are singletons.

J is TRBJ1-6 and V is TRBV7-9; TRBD1 agrees at 9 bases. Specimen: CD4+ T cells from PBMCs. The receptor was isolated from a human donor in good health. This CDR3 is CASSRTGENSPLHF. The CDR3, as DNA: TGTGCCAGCAGCCGGACAGGGGAAAATTCACCCCTCCACTTT.